These 6 T cell receptor beta chains came from one sample sequenced in a study of blood T cell repertoires in COVID-19. TCRdb's table, derived via immunoSEQ multiplex PCR, lists solely in-frame clones and lacks some. This table has 470,000 or so clones, 87% appearing once. The source material was PBMCs or T cells enriched from blood (not recorded which). The receptors stem from a woman younger than 30 with acute COVID-19.

The rearrangement joins TRBV4-3 to TRBJ2-7; 12 positions agree with TRBD1. Trimming took 1 base from V and 5 from J; bases not matched to a gene: 6. Germline CDR1 is LGHNA and CDR2 is YSLEER. This CDR3 has 16 residues. The CDR3 coding sequence is TGCGCCAGCAGCCAAGGTACCGGGACAGGGGGCGACGAGCAGTACTTC. Residues: CASSQGTGTGGDEQYF.

CDR3 nucleotides: TGTGCCAGTAGTATTTCGATCGCGGGGGCCAGCACAGATACGCAGTATTTT. Encoded protein: CASSISIAGASTDTQYF. This chain uses TRBV19 with TRBJ2-3; perhaps TRBD2 as D (7 bases). The V end was cut by 3 bases, the J end by 0 bases, with 16 bases between. This CDR3 has 17 residues. Germline V CDR1 and CDR2: LNHDA, SQIVND (reference sequence). Combining the CDR3 with reference TRBV19 and TRBJ2-3 gives the whole variable domain DGGITQSPKYLFRKEGQNVTLSCEQNLNHDAMYWYRQDPGQGLRLIYYSQIVNDFQKGDIAEGYSVSREKKESFPLTVTSAQKNPTAFYLCASSISIAGASTDTQYFGPGTRLTVL.

The chain has TRBV7-3 and TRBJ2-1; TRBD2 matches at 13 bases. The CDR3 runs 16 residues. With 1 base clipped from V and 7 bases from J, the junction kept 4 bases outside the gene matches. Germline V CDR1 and CDR2: SGHTA, FQGTGA. The CDR3 loop reads CASSLRLAGGTNEQFF. CDR3 DNA: TGTGCCAGCAGCTTAAGACTAGCGGGGGGTACTAATGAGCAGTTCTTC.

As DNA, the CDR3 is TGTGCCAGCAGCTTACAGCAGGGAGGAAACACAGATACGCAGTATTTT. This codes for CASSLQQGGNTDTQYF. The chain joins TRBV11-2 to TRBJ2-3; D possibly corresponds to TRBD2 (6 bases). The CDR3 totals 16 residues. The germline V gene has CDR1 SGHAT and CDR2 FQNNGV. Trimming removed 2 bases at V and 2 bases at J, with 14 bases between.

This chain links TRBV3-1 (or the pseudogene TRBV3-2) with TRBJ2-2; D is ambiguous. There are 16 residues in the CDR3. Germline CDR1 LGHDT, CDR2 YNNKEL (reference sequence). The V end lost 4 bases, the J end lost 0 bases, and 12 bases lay between the germline ends. The CDR3 DNA reads as TGTGCCAGCAGCCCGAGTCCGCGAACGAACACCGGGGAGCTGTTTTTT. The encoded protein is CASSPSPRTNTGELFF.

This chain connects TRBV3-1 (or the pseudogene TRBV3-2) to TRBJ2-5; 8 bases are a match to TRBD2. Unmatched junction bases numbered 3, after V lost 3 bases and J lost 3 bases. Germline V lookup: CDR1 LGHDT, CDR2 YNNKEL (reference sequence). CDR3 size: 14 residues. In DNA, the CDR3 is TGTGCCAGCAGCCAGATGACTAGCGAAGAGACCCAGTACTTC. This codes for CASSQMTSEETQYF.